The 14 T cell receptor beta chains reported below all come from one sample, sequenced in a study of CD8+CD57+ T cells in acquired aplastic anemia. Profiling that covered TCR beta VDJ and CDR3 relied on genomic DNA as its template. TCRdb processed the reads anew with MiXCR; each CDR3 protein has one entry. Found here are under 200,000 distinct CDR3 sequences, 40% to 60% of them singletons; the top ten hold under 40%. The authors sequenced patients whose flow cytometry had shown CD8+CD57+ cell expansion. The sample comprised sorted CD4+, CD8+, or CD8+CD57+ T cells (not recorded which) from PBMCs. The receptors stem from a human donor with aplastic anemia.

This clonotype was found a few times. The chain links TRBV7-6 to TRBJ1-6; a weak D match, TRBD1 (6 bases). CDR1 is SGHVS and CDR2 is FNYEAQ in the germline V gene. The V gene lost 5 bases and the J gene lost 5 bases, with 10 bases spanning the gap. There are 14 residues in the CDR3. CDR3 in DNA: TGTGCCAGCAGCCGACAGGAGAATAATTCACCCCTCCACTTT. Encoded protein: CASSRQENNSPLHF.

The rearrangement uses TRBV11-1 and TRBJ2-5; 8 positions agree with TRBD1. The CDR3 is 14 amino acids. With 4 bases clipped from V and 7 bases from J, the junction kept 8 bases outside the gene matches. CDR1 and CDR2 from the germline V gene are SGHAT and FQDESV (reference sequence). The CDR3: CASSYDGGTGTQYF. Written as DNA, the CDR3 is TGTGCCAGCAGCTATGACGGCGGGACAGGGACCCAGTACTTC.

The chain recombines TRBV19 with TRBJ2-2, with D possibly matching TRBD1 (6 bases). There are 14 residues in the CDR3. V lost 7 bases and J 0 bases, leaving 9 bases between the germline ends. In germline, CDR1 is LNHDA, CDR2 SQIVND (reference sequence). The chain's CDR3 is CASKQGPNTGELFF. The CDR3 coding sequence is TGTGCCAGTAAACAGGGACCGAACACCGGGGAGCTGTTTTTT.

This clonotype came up many times. J is TRBJ2-7 and V is TRBV20-1, with 11 positions matching TRBD2. The CDR3 totals 14 residues. The junction had 7 bases not matched to a gene; V was cut back by 6 bases and J by 3 bases. CDR1 is DFQATT and CDR2 is SNEGSKA in the germline V gene (reference sequence). The CDR3 here is CSAELAGVSYEQYF. Written as DNA, the CDR3 is TGCAGTGCAGAACTAGCGGGAGTGAGCTACGAGCAGTACTTC.

This clonotype was recorded once. The rearrangement uses TRBV29-1 and TRBJ2-1; unclear D gene. Germline CDR1 and CDR2: SQVTM and ANQGSEA. The CDR3 has 12 amino acids. Trimming left V 6 bases short and J 10 bases short, with 16 bases between. This chain's CDR3 is CSVLTSGGEQFF. The CDR3 DNA follows: TGCAGCGTGCTGACCTCTGGTGGGGAGCAGTTCTTC.

The rearrangement uses TRBV5-1 and TRBJ2-2; a weak D match, TRBD1 (6 bases). Germline CDR1 SGHRS, CDR2 YFSETQ. This CDR3 is built from 13 residues. V lost 4 bases to trimming and J lost 8 bases, with 12 bases between them. The CDR3, as DNA: TGCGCCAGCAGCCCAGGGGTAGAGGGGGAGCTGTTTTTT. It is translated as CASSPGVEGELFF. The full variable domain, in which reference TRBV5-1 and TRBJ2-2 provide the parts outside the CDR3, is KAGVTQTPRYLIKTRGQQVTLSCSPISGHRSVSWYQQTPGQGLQFLFEYFSETQRNKGNFPGRFSGRQFSNSRSEMNVSTLELGDSALYLCASSPGVEGELFFGEGSRLTVL.

Notes on this clonotype: Its ends do not fully match the called genes, so a read error is possible. This chain uses TRBV24-1 with TRBJ2-1; weak D call: TRBD1 (5 bases). Per the germline V gene, CDR1 is KGHDR and CDR2 is SFDVKD. The CDR3 loop spans 12 amino acids. The CDR3 protein is CDTSWGGREQFF. DNA for the CDR3: TGTGACACCAGTTGGGGCGGCAGGGAGCAGTTCTTC.

This clonotype was seen repeatedly, ten times or more. This CDR3 is CAISDRGGGHDGYTF. For the CDR3, the DNA is TGTGCCATCAGTGACAGGGGGGGAGGTCACGATGGCTACACCTTC. The J gene is TRBJ1-2, the V gene TRBV10-3, with 7 positions matching TRBD1. The CDR3 runs to 15 residues. V lost 3 bases, J lost 6 bases, and 10 bases stayed unmatched. The germline gives CDR1 ENHRY, CDR2 SYGVKD.

The chain has TRBV20-1 and TRBJ1-1; perhaps TRBD1 as D (6 bases). CDR1 and CDR2 (germline): DFQATT, SNEGSKA (reference sequence). Trimming took off 2 bases at V and 7 bases at J, with 23 bases between the two ends. This CDR3 contains 16 residues. The CDR3 nucleotides read TGCAGTGCTAGACGGGCTCAGGGGAGGGGTAGTGGTGAAGCTTTCTTT. It encodes CSARRAQGRGSGEAFF.

This clonotype was counted ten times or more. The chain employs TRBV29-1 and TRBJ1-2; D ambiguous. CDR1 and CDR2 (germline): SQVTM, ANQGSEA. The CDR3 contains 13 residues. V lost 4 bases to trimming and J lost 0 bases, with 9 bases between them. The CDR3 here is CSVGSGANYGYTF. CDR3 in DNA: TGCAGCGTTGGCAGCGGAGCTAACTATGGCTACACCTTC. Combining the CDR3 with reference TRBV29-1 and TRBJ1-2 gives the whole variable domain SAVISQKPSRDICQRGTSLTIQCQVDSQVTMMFWYRQQPGQSLTLIATANQGSEATYESGFVIDKFPISRPNLTFSTLTVSNMSPEDSSIYLCSVGSGANYGYTFGSGTRLTVV.

The chain is built from TRBV19 and TRBJ1-5; 7 bases line up with TRBD1. The trim removed 7 bases at V and 4 bases at J, leaving 7 bases unmatched. There are 14 residues in the CDR3. The germline V gene encodes CDR1 LNHDA and CDR2 SQIVND (reference sequence). CDR3 protein: CASNQGVTNQPQHF. CDR3 in DNA: TGTGCCAGTAACCAGGGGGTCACAAATCAGCCCCAGCATTTT.

Remarks on this clonotype: Relative to the germline gene, one junction end is altered; a read error may explain this. The J gene is TRBJ2-1, the V gene TRBV9; TRBD1 agrees at 8 bases. Germline V CDR1 and CDR2: SGDLS, YYNGEE. This CDR3 is built from 12 residues. CDR3 sequence (DNA): TGTGCCAGCAGCCCACAGGGGGTTGAGCAGCTCTTC. Translating gives CASSPQGVEQLF.

The rearrangement uses TRBV29-1 and TRBJ2-3; D possibly corresponds to TRBD1 (5 bases). Germline CDR1 reads SQVTM; CDR2 reads ANQGSEA. V was cut by 7 bases and J by 3 bases, with 11 bases left in between. The CDR3 consists of 12 residues. The CDR3 DNA sequence: TGCAGCGGCCTGACAGAGACAGATACGCAGTATTTT. As protein: CSGLTETDTQYF.

The V gene is TRBV20-1, the J gene TRBJ1-2; a weak D match, TRBD1 (5 bases). The CDR3 has 15 residues. Germline assignment: CDR1 DFQATT and CDR2 SNEGSKA (reference sequence). The V end lost 6 bases, the J end lost 0 bases, and 17 bases lay between the germline ends. The CDR3 DNA reads TGCAGTGCCCTCGGAGGTGGGGGAACTAACTATGGCTACACCTTC. Amino acid sequence: CSALGGGGTNYGYTF.